This record covers a single TCR beta chain. Its antigen remains unidentified. Germline V gene sequence: CDR1 SQVTM, CDR2 ANQGSEA. This CDR3 has 13 amino acids. Between the trimmed V and J ends, which lost 6 bases and 3 bases, there was a span of 15 bases. The repertoire was sequenced with immunoSEQ multiplex PCR; TCRdb's copy has only in-frame clones and lacks some. The profile shows approximately 1,300 clones, around 80% of them singletons. This sample stems from a study of stem cell transplantation in POMP-related autoinflammatory disease. Study-level points and caveats: A trend toward lower repertoire diversity and greater clonality appeared in every analyzed T-cell subset of PRAID patients. In PRAID patients, the number of distinct TRB V-J gene pairings was restricted.

The source of this sequence is a human donor in good health. The chain employs TRBV29-1 and TRBJ2-7, with D possibly being TRBD2 (7 bases). Material for sequencing was CD8+ T cells from PBMCs. This CDR3 is CSVGAGEYYEQYF. Written as DNA, the CDR3 is TGCAGCGTGGGGGCGGGGGAATACTACGAGCAGTACTTC.